A selection of T cell receptor beta chains follows, all from one sample in a study of neurological immune-mediated disorders. TCRdb ran MiXCR on the 5' RACE reads and lists one entry per CDR3 protein. Of tens of thousands of distinct CDR3 sequences detected, over 4% appear once; the ten largest clones hold just over 2.5%. What was sequenced was PBMCs. The receptors here all came from a man in his fifties with multiple sclerosis. CDR3s include the opening cysteine and the closing phenylalanine or tryptophan. A D gene is named only where the DNA matches it firmly. Expanded clones are given a class, and other clones once, few, many or no size at all.

J gene	D gene	V gene	clone size	CDR3 DNA	CDR3 protein
TRBJ1-5	TRBD1	TRBV19	few	TGTGCCAGTAGGCCTTCCAGGGGGAGCTATCAGCCCCAGCATTTT	CASRPSRGSYQPQHF
TRBJ1-4	-	TRBV20-1	many	TGCAGTGCTGCACCAGGACCCCCCGGGGGTGAAAAACTGTTTTTT	CSAAPGPPGGEKLFF
TRBJ2-5	TRBD1	TRBV20-1	many	TGCAGTGCTATTGAGGGGGCGCCATCGGAGACCCAGTACTTC	CSAIEGAPSETQYF
TRBJ2-1	TRBD2	TRBV20-1	many	TGCAGTGCTAGGTTAGCGGGGGGTAGGAATGAGCAGTTCTTC	CSARLAGGRNEQFF
TRBJ1-1	-	TRBV4-3	many	TGCGCCAGCAGCCAAGAAAGGTTCGGCAGGGTGAGCACTGAAGCTTTCTTT	CASSQERFGRVSTEAFF
TRBJ1-6	-	TRBV20-1	-	TGCAGTGCTAGAGACGGGGGGTCCTATAATTCACCCCTCCACTTT	CSARDGGSYNSPLHF
TRBJ2-1	TRBD2	TRBV11-2	many	TGTGCCAGCAGCTTAGACCTAGCGGGGGGACCCAACAATGAGCAGTTCTTC	CASSLDLAGGPNNEQFF
TRBJ1-5	TRBD1	TRBV6-9	few	TGTGCCGGAGGGACAGGGGGTAAAGTAGGTGGGCAGCCCCAGCATTTT	CAGGTGGKVGGQPQHF
TRBJ2-5	-	TRBV5-1	many	TGCGCCAGCAGCTTGGACAGACAAGAGACCCAGTACTTC	CASSLDRQETQYF
TRBJ2-5	TRBD2	TRBV7-2	-	TGTGCCAGCAGCCCCGGACTAGCGGGGGGTGGAGAGACCCAGTACTTC	CASSPGLAGGGETQYF
TRBJ2-6	-	TRBV27	many	TGTGCCAGCAGGCCGCGGGGGCGTGGGGCCAACGTCCTGACTTTC	CASRPRGRGANVLTF
TRBJ1-1	-	TRBV18	many	TGTGCCAGCTCACCACCCATCCTGGGTAACACTGAAGCTTTCTTT	CASSPPILGNTEAFF
TRBJ2-1	-	TRBV5-1	many	TGCGCCACCGCTCTAGCCGTCTCCTACAATGAGCAGTTCTTC	CATALAVSYNEQFF
TRBJ1-2	-	TRBV7-9	-	TGTGCCAGCAGCTCCAAGACGTTTAACTATGGCTACACCTTC	CASSSKTFNYGYTF
TRBJ1-6	-	TRBV6-5	-	TGTGCCAGCAGCTCAGGACGGGTGAACTCACCCCTCCACTTT	CASSSGRVNSPLHF
TRBJ2-4	TRBD1	TRBV6-5	many	TGTGCCAGCAGTTACAGGGGGCAGAGAAACATTCAGTACTTC	CASSYRGQRNIQYF
TRBJ1-6	-	TRBV20-1	many	TGCAGTGCTATTAGAAGGGGAAGCTCCTATAATTCACCCCTCCACTTT	CSAIRRGSSYNSPLHF
TRBJ1-6	TRBD1	TRBV5-1	many	TGCGCCAGCAGCTTGGGAGGCTGGGACAGGGGCCCGAATTCACCCCTCCACTTT	CASSLGGWDRGPNSPLHF
TRBJ2-7	-	TRBV5-1	many	TGCGCCAGCCGATTCGCCGGAGGGACGACCTACGAGCAGTACTTC	CASRFAGGTTYEQYF
TRBJ2-1	TRBD2	TRBV20-1	many	TGCAGTGCTACCACATCGGGACTAGCCTATGAGCAGTTCTTC	CSATTSGLAYEQFF
TRBJ2-1	TRBD2	TRBV3-1	many	TGTGCCAGCAGCCAAGAATTCACTAGCGGGGGTTACAATGAGCAGTTCTTC	CASSQEFTSGGYNEQFF
TRBJ2-6	TRBD2	TRBV7-2	many	TGTGCCAGCAGCTTTAGTTTAGCGGGGAGCTCTGGGGCCAACGTCCTGACTTTC	CASSFSLAGSSGANVLTF
TRBJ2-3	-	TRBV5-1	many	TGCGCCAGTATTAGAGGGACGAGCACAGATACGCAGTATTTT	CASIRGTSTDTQYF
TRBJ2-5	TRBD1	TRBV5-5	many	TGTGCCAGCAGCTTGGCCTCGAGACAGGGGACCCAGTACTTC	CASSLASRQGTQYF
TRBJ2-1	TRBD2	TRBV5-1	few	TGCGCCAGCAGTCCCCGGGGAGGGGCGTTCTACAATGAGCAGTTCTTC	CASSPRGGAFYNEQFF
TRBJ1-2	-	TRBV29-1	many	TGCAGCGCCCCTGTATTACCCTATGGCTACACCTTC	CSAPVLPYGYTF
TRBJ1-5	-	TRBV6-2/TRBV6-3	many	TGTGCCAGCAGTTACTTCGGTGCAAATCAGCCCCAGCATTTT	CASSYFGANQPQHF
TRBJ1-1	TRBD1	TRBV18	once	TGTGCCAGCTCACCACCGGTTGACAGGGGGCTTACTGAAGCTTTCTTT	CASSPPVDRGLTEAFF
TRBJ2-1	TRBD2	TRBV27	many	TGTGCCAGCAGTTTATCGGCCGGTCTAGCGGGGTACGTCTCCTACAATGAGCAGTTCTTC	CASSLSAGLAGYVSYNEQFF
TRBJ1-3	-	TRBV18	many	TGTGCCAGCTCATCGAGTCCAGGGGTACTAAACACCATATATTTT	CASSSSPGVLNTIYF
TRBJ2-3	TRBD2	TRBV6-6	many	TGTGCCAGCAGTTTCCAAAGAGCGGGGGGCACAGATACGCAGTATTTT	CASSFQRAGGTDTQYF
TRBJ1-4	-	TRBV6-4	few	TGTGCCAGCAGGAAAAACAAACCGGGACTGAGGAATGAAAAACTGTTTTTT	CASRKNKPGLRNEKLFF
TRBJ2-3	TRBD2	TRBV15	few	TGTGCCACCAGCAGAGGGACTAGCGGGGGGTTCACAGATACGCAGTATTTT	CATSRGTSGGFTDTQYF
TRBJ2-1	-	TRBV27	-	TGTGCCGCCCAGGGGAACAATGAGCAGTTCTTC	CAAQGNNEQFF
TRBJ2-5	-	TRBV5-1	many	TGCGCCAGCAGCATCCTGGACAAACAAGAGACCCAGTACTTC	CASSILDKQETQYF
TRBJ1-5	-	TRBV6-1	many	TGTGCCAGCAGAGAAGGACGGCAGCAGCCCCAGAATTTT	CASREGRQQPQNF
TRBJ1-2	-	TRBV6-5	many	TGTGCCAGCAGTTACTCGGTATACACCGATAACTATGGCTACACCTTC	CASSYSVYTDNYGYTF
TRBJ1-1	TRBD1	TRBV15	many	TGTGCCACCAGTCCGGCAGACAGGGGGACCACTGAAGCTTTCTTT	CATSPADRGTTEAFF
TRBJ2-5	-	TRBV7-9	many	TGTGCCAGCAGCTTTGAGGGCAGGAGGGAGACCCAGTACTTC	CASSFEGRRETQYF
TRBJ2-1	-	TRBV7-2	-	TGTGCCAGCAGCTTCAAAAGGGCGAATGAGCAGTTCTTC	CASSFKRANEQFF
TRBJ2-2	-	TRBV18	few	TGTGCCAGCTCACCACTAGTCCTTGGCGGGGAGCTGTTTTTT	CASSPLVLGGELFF
TRBJ2-1	-	TRBV29-1	many	TGCAGCGTCGACCCCGGCCTAGCCGAGAAGTTCTTC	CSVDPGLAEKFF
TRBJ2-6	-	TRBV6-2/TRBV6-3	many	TGTGCCAGCGTGGCCAAACTTACTGGGGCCAACGTCCTGACTTTC	CASVAKLTGANVLTF
TRBJ1-4	TRBD1	TRBV12-3/TRBV12-4	many	TGTGCCAGCAGCCCCACCGACGGACAGGAATTGGAAAAACTGTTTTTT	CASSPTDGQELEKLFF
TRBJ2-3	-	TRBV7-2	many	TGTGCCAGCAGCCTTAGCTGGGGTCGCACAGATACGCAGTATTTT	CASSLSWGRTDTQYF